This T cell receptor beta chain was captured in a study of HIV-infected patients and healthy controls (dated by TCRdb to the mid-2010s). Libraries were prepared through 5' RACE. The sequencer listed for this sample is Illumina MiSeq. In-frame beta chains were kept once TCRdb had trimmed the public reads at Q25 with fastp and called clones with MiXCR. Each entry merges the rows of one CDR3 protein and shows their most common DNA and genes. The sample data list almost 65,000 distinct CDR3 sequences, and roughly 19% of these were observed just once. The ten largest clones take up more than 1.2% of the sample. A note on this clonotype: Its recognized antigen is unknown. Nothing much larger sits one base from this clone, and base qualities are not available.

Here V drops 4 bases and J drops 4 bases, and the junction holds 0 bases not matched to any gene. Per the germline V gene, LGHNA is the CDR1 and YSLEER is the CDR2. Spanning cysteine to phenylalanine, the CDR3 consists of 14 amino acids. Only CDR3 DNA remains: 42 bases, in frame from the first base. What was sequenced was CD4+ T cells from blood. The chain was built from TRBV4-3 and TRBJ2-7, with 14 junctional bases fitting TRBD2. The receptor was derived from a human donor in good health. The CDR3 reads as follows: CASSRLAGGYEQYF. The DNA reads TGCGCCAGCAGCCGACTAGCGGGGGGGTACGAGCAGTACTTC.